Listed here is a single T cell receptor (beta chain). Its antigen is undetermined. Thawed PBMCs were FACS-sorted into unstimulated CD4+CD25+CD127- regulatory T cells, CD4+CD25- non-regulatory cells, CD4 and CD8 cells. Regulatory T cells were sorted from thawed PBMCs rested overnight at 37°C with around 200 IU/ml IL-2. This CDR3 contains 12 residues. In germline, CDR1 is MDHEN, CDR2 SYDVKM. Trimming cost V 6 bases and J 1 base, with 7 bases left between them. This sample is part of a study of Tregs in tolerant kidney transplant recipients. Study in general: Mixed chimerism was transient after nonmyeloablative marrow transplants from related graft donors. Overall study findings and caveats: The most relevant donor-specific Treg TCRbeta repertoire apparently came from expansion with activated donor B cells.

This table comes from immunoSEQ multiplex PCR, and its TCRdb copy is limited to in-frame clones, with some not included. The sample has about 64,000 clones, less than 98% seen once; the top ten hold around 0.34%. The chain links TRBV28 to TRBJ2-7, with D possibly being TRBD1 (5 bases). Sequenced material: Tregs from blood, taken before the transplant. The sequence was collected from a human donor who received a combined kidney and bone marrow transplant. Here the CDR3 reads CASSPGSYEQYF. CDR3 nucleotides: TGTGCCAGCAGCCCAGGGTCCTACGAGCAGTACTTC.